Shown below are 5 T cell receptor beta chains from a single sample sequenced in a study of blood T cells in healthy people across ages. Primers used in a second PCR of about 6 to 11 cycles were a sample-barcoded 5' primer and a J-beta primer mix. Via MiXCR, TCRdb re-called the 5' RACE reads, giving one row per CDR3 protein. This table has just under 900,000 distinct CDR3 sequences, more than 25% appearing once. What was sequenced was blood. All receptors come from a woman aged 80 or over in good health.

Many counts were recorded for this clonotype. This rearrangement joins TRBV9 to TRBJ2-5; the D gene is possibly TRBD1 (6 bases). CDR3 length: 14 residues. CDR1 and CDR2 (germline): SGDLS, YYNGEE. V was cut by 0 bases and J by 5 bases, with 11 bases left in between. This chain's CDR3 is CASSVGGPQETQYF. The DNA of the CDR3 is TGTGCCAGCAGCGTAGGGGGGCCGCAGGAGACCCAGTACTTC.

This clonotype was seen many times. The J gene is TRBJ1-1, the V gene TRBV12-3 or TRBV12-4, with 11 bases identical to TRBD1. V was clipped by 5 bases and J by 4 bases; unmatched bases: 6. The CDR3 is 15 residues long. This CDR3 reads CASSLSGTGGTEAFF. The DNA for the CDR3 is TGTGCCAGCAGTCTATCCGGGACAGGGGGCACTGAAGCTTTCTTT.

There are many counts of this clonotype. The V gene is TRBV6-5, the J gene TRBJ2-1; D is possibly TRBD2 (5 bases). Trimming left V 5 bases short and J 0 bases short, with 26 bases between. Germline CDR1 is MNHEY and CDR2 is SVGAGI. This CDR3 spans 20 amino acids. The CDR3 region has the DNA TGTGCCAGCAGTACTGAGAAGGAAAGGGCGATAGGAGGCTCCTACAATGAGCAGTTCTTC. The encoded protein is CASSTEKERAIGGSYNEQFF.

A word on this clonotype: A much larger clone sits a single nucleotide away, making a read error possible. The chain joins TRBV9 to TRBJ2-5; TRBD1 aligns across 8 bases. In germline, CDR1 is SGDLS, CDR2 YYNGEE. V gave up 4 bases and J gave up 4 bases; unmatched junction bases: 9. The CDR3 contains 15 residues. The CDR3 nucleotides are TGTGCCAGCAGCCCCAGGGCAGGGGGCATAGAGACCCAGTACTTC. This gives the protein CASSPRAGGIETQYF.

This clonotype was seen many times. The chain couples TRBV20-1 to TRBJ2-5; 7 nucleotides line up with TRBD1. V gave up 5 bases and J gave up 0 bases; unmatched junction bases: 12. The germline V gene encodes CDR1 DFQATT and CDR2 SNEGSKA (reference sequence). The CDR3 is 16 amino acids. This CDR3 is CSAFPEPDRNQETQYF. CDR3 sequence (DNA): TGCAGTGCTTTCCCGGAACCGGACAGGAACCAAGAGACCCAGTACTTC.